These 24 T cell receptor beta chains were sequenced from one sample in a study of blood T cell repertoires in COVID-19. TCRdb keeps only in-frame clones here, not all; method: immunoSEQ multiplex PCR. The data show roughly 200,000 clones, more than 75% seen once. The source material was peripheral blood. All receptors come from a person between 70 and 80 years old with COVID-19, enrolled during active disease.

The chain links TRBV5-1 to TRBJ1-2, with 7 bases identical to TRBD1. V lost 5 bases and J lost 5; bases outside the gene matches: 9. The CDR3 extends over 14 amino acids. CDR1 and CDR2 (germline): SGHRS, YFSETQ. The CDR3 loop reads CASRFNRDSYGYTF. The DNA of the CDR3 is TGCGCCAGCAGATTCAACCGGGACAGTTATGGCTACACCTTC.

J is TRBJ2-7 and V is TRBV18, with 8 bases identical to TRBD1. With V trimmed by 2 bases and J by 5 bases, 11 bases remained unmatched. Per the germline V gene, CDR1 is KGHSH and CDR2 is LQKENI. The CDR3 spans 16 residues. The CDR3 reads CASSPSGGQVLHEQYF. In nucleotides, the CDR3 is TGTGCCAGCTCACCATCCGGGGGACAGGTACTTCACGAGCAGTACTTC.

The CDR3 loop is CASSLGQVANTGELFF. In DNA form, the CDR3 reads TGTGCCAGCAGCTTGGGACAGGTAGCGAACACCGGGGAGCTGTTTTTT. The chain joins TRBV5-4 to TRBJ2-2; possible D gene TRBD1, 6 bases. This CDR3 has 16 residues. V was cut by 0 bases and J by 0 bases, with 9 bases left in between. Germline V lookup: CDR1 SGHNT, CDR2 YYREEE (reference sequence).

The CDR3 bases are TGTGCCAGCAGCTTATTGTTTGAGTCTAGCACAGATACGCAGTATTTT. It translates to CASSLLFESSTDTQYF. The chain is built from TRBV7-7 and TRBJ2-3; no definite D call. Germline V lookup: CDR1 SSHAT, CDR2 FNYEAQ (reference sequence). Trimming removed 2 bases from V and 0 bases from J, with 12 bases in between. The CDR3 is 16 amino acids.

This chain joins TRBV3-1 (or the pseudogene TRBV3-2) and TRBJ2-1; D possibly corresponds to TRBD2 (6 bases). From germline, CDR1 is LGHDT and CDR2 YNNKEL (reference sequence). The CDR3 is 15 residues long. V was clipped by 0 bases and J by 3 bases, with 9 bases between them. CDR3 residues: CASSQEVGGYNEQFF. Written as DNA, the CDR3 is TGTGCCAGCAGCCAAGAAGTCGGGGGCTACAATGAGCAGTTCTTC.

The V and J genes are TRBV10-2 and TRBJ2-2; 7 nucleotides line up with TRBD1. V lost 7 bases to trimming and J lost 6 bases; unmatched junction nucleotides: 2. The germline V gene has CDR1 WSHSY and CDR2 SAAADI. The CDR3 runs 12 residues. The CDR3 region is CASKQGPGELFF. The DNA for the CDR3 is TGCGCCAGCAAACAGGGGCCCGGGGAGCTGTTTTTT.

The chain uses TRBV5-4 and TRBJ2-3, with TRBD1 matching 9 bases. The junction had 8 bases not matched to a gene; V was cut back by 5 bases and J by 4 bases. The CDR3 runs 15 residues. The germline gives CDR1 SGHNT, CDR2 YYREEE (reference sequence). CDR3 nucleotide sequence: TGTGCCAGCAGGCCCGGGACAGGGTTGGCAGATACGCAGTATTTT. Protein: CASRPGTGLADTQYF. Variable domain in full (rest from reference TRBV5-4 and TRBJ2-3): ETGVTQSPTHLIKTRGQQVTLRCSSQSGHNTVSWYQQALGQGPQFIFQYYREEENGRGNFPPRFSGLQFPNYSSELNVNALELDDSALYLCASRPGTGLADTQYFGPGTRLTVL.

This chain uses TRBV28 with TRBJ1-2, with a weak D call TRBD1 (6 bases). The CDR3 sequence is 15 residues long. The V and J ends lost 6 bases and 4 bases respectively, with 18 bases between them. Germline V CDR1 and CDR2: MDHEN, SYDVKM. The CDR3 is CASRSHGTRSYGYTF. DNA of the CDR3: TGTGCCAGCAGATCACACGGGACAAGAAGCTATGGCTACACCTTC.

The chain joins TRBV5-1 to TRBJ1-1; 10 bases map to TRBD1. There are 15 residues in the CDR3. Germline V CDR1 and CDR2: SGHRS, YFSETQ. With 4 bases clipped from V and 2 bases from J, the junction kept 5 bases outside the gene matches. The CDR3 loop reads CASSRTGGANTEAFF. The CDR3 DNA is TGCGCCAGCAGCAGGACAGGGGGAGCAAACACTGAAGCTTTCTTT.

This chain connects TRBV19 to TRBJ1-5; D remains unclear. Trimming shortened V by 4 bases and J by 7 bases, and 11 bases separated the two germline ends. Germline CDR1 and CDR2: LNHDA and SQIVND (reference sequence). CDR3 size: 13 residues. The CDR3 sequence is CASSKSVGQPQHF. CDR3 sequence (DNA): TGTGCCAGTAGTAAGTCAGTGGGCCAGCCCCAGCATTTT.

This clone was detected only once. The V gene is TRBV7-9, the J gene TRBJ2-2, with TRBD1 as a possible D gene (5 bases). V was clipped by 3 bases and J by 7 bases, with 12 bases between them. The CDR3 runs to 14 residues. Germline loops: CDR1 SEHNR, CDR2 FQNEAQ (reference sequence). CDR3 nucleotides: TGTGCCAGCAGCTTGCCAGGGCCCAGCGGGGAGCTGTTTTTT. Protein: CASSLPGPSGELFF.

The CDR3 DNA sequence: TGCAGCGTTGAAGATCAATTGACGACTAGCGGGAGGGCCTTTGATGAGCAGTTCTTC. Translated, it gives CSVEDQLTTSGRAFDEQFF. The chain joins TRBV29-1 to TRBJ2-1; TRBD2 matches 14 bases. Germline V gene data show CDR1 as SQVTM and CDR2 as ANQGSEA. There are 19 residues in the CDR3. Germline trimming cut 0 bases from V and 8 bases from J; bases unmatched to any gene: 15.

This chain uses TRBV11-1 with TRBJ2-7, with no clear D. The CDR3 loop spans 13 amino acids. The germline V gene encodes CDR1 SGHAT and CDR2 FQDESV (reference sequence). Between the trimmed V and J ends, which lost 5 bases and 0 bases, there was a span of 8 bases. DNA for the CDR3: TGTGCCAGCAGCATCCCGGGCTCCTACGAGCAGTACTTC. Protein sequence: CASSIPGSYEQYF.

The chain uses TRBV3-1 (or the pseudogene TRBV3-2) and TRBJ2-7; TRBD2 is a possible D gene (5 bases). With 2 bases removed from V and 7 bases from J, the gap between germline ends came to 12 bases. This CDR3 contains 13 residues. Germline V gene data show CDR1 as LGHDT and CDR2 as YNNKEL (reference sequence). The CDR3 spells CASSQSVRGEQYF. Here the CDR3 DNA reads TGTGCCAGCAGCCAATCGGTCCGCGGGGAGCAGTACTTC.

The chain links TRBV28 to TRBJ1-4; D not resolved. The V end lost 7 bases, the J end lost 3 bases, and 12 bases lay between the germline ends. In germline, CDR1 is MDHEN, CDR2 SYDVKM. CDR3 size: 14 residues. This CDR3 reads CASTEIGANEKLFF. CDR3 sequence (DNA): TGTGCCAGCACCGAGATTGGAGCTAATGAAAAACTGTTTTTT.

The rearrangement joins TRBV5-1 to TRBJ2-2; 9 positions agree with TRBD2. The germline V gene encodes CDR1 SGHRS and CDR2 YFSETQ. V dropped 0 bases and J dropped 5; count of bases not matched to a gene: 5. The CDR3 covers 16 residues. CDR3 sequence reads: CASSLVLAGATGELFF. The DNA of the CDR3 is TGCGCCAGCAGCTTGGTTTTAGCGGGAGCGACCGGGGAGCTGTTTTTT.

The chain couples TRBV5-6 to TRBJ1-5; unclear D gene. The CDR3 is 16 amino acids. Per germline, CDR1 SGHDT and CDR2 YYEEEE. Trimming took 0 bases from V and 0 from J, leaving 10 bases between them. CDR3 sequence reads: CASSLAGSPSNQPQHF. CDR3 DNA: TGTGCCAGCAGCTTGGCGGGATCCCCTAGCAATCAGCCCCAGCATTTT.

This sequence joins TRBV24-1 and TRBJ2-3, with TRBD2 matching 10 bases. The CDR3 loop spans 23 amino acids. The germline V gene has CDR1 KGHDR and CDR2 SFDVKD. Unmatched junction bases numbered 26, after V lost 3 bases and J lost 3 bases. The CDR3 DNA reads TGTGCCACCAGTGATGGCGGAGTAGCGGGAGGTCGAACCAAAAAGAGCGCAACAGATACGCAGTATTTT. It encodes CATSDGGVAGGRTKKSATDTQYF.

This clone was seen more than once but under ten times. V gene TRBV5-6 combines with J gene TRBJ1-5; 11 nucleotides align to TRBD1. V dropped 8 bases and J dropped 0; count of bases not matched to a gene: 7. The germline CDR1 and CDR2 sequences are SGHDT and YYEEEE. The CDR3 runs 16 residues. The CDR3 DNA reads as TGTGCCAGTCCGGGACAGGGGGGATATAGCAATCAGCCCCAGCATTTT. Its translation is CASPGQGGYSNQPQHF.

The chain employs TRBV10-3 and TRBJ2-7; D might be TRBD1 (5 bases). This CDR3 region has 15 residues. Per germline, CDR1 ENHRY and CDR2 SYGVKD. V was cut by 0 bases and J by 3 bases, with 12 bases left in between. As DNA, the CDR3 is TGTGCCATCAGTGAGTCGACCGCAGGGCACTACGAGCAGTACTTC. As protein: CAISESTAGHYEQYF.

V gene TRBV7-3 combines with J gene TRBJ2-7; 7 nucleotides match TRBD2. The CDR3 is 14 residues long. Germline V gene data show CDR1 as SGHTA and CDR2 as FQGTGA. With V trimmed by 1 base and J by 2 bases, 2 bases remained unmatched. As DNA, the CDR3 is TGTGCCAGCAGCTTAAGGGGAGGGCCCTACGAGCAGTACTTC. It is translated as CASSLRGGPYEQYF.

V is TRBV5-5 and J is TRBJ1-6; possible D gene TRBD1, 5 bases. Germline V CDR1 and CDR2: SGHKS, YYEKEE (reference sequence). This CDR3 is built from 15 residues. V was cut by 4 bases and J by 7 bases, with 15 bases left in between. For the CDR3, the DNA is TGTGCCAGCAGCCCCCCGGCAGGGTGGAATTCACCCCTCCACTTT. The encoded protein is CASSPPAGWNSPLHF.

The rearrangement links TRBV7-9 to TRBJ2-1; D call uncertain. Trimming took off 4 bases at V and 6 bases at J, with 7 bases between the two ends. CDR3 length: 12 amino acids. Germline V gene lookup returns CDR1 SEHNR and CDR2 FQNEAQ (reference sequence). The CDR3 reads CASSYAVNEQFF. In DNA form, the CDR3 reads TGTGCCAGCAGCTACGCGGTCAATGAGCAGTTCTTC. The full variable domain, rest sourced from reference TRBV7-9 and TRBJ2-1, is DTGVSQNPRHKITKRGQNVTFRCDPISEHNRLYWYRQTLGQGPEFLTYFQNEAQLEKSRLLSDRFSAERPKGSFSTLEIQRTEQGDSAMYLCASSYAVNEQFFGPGTRLTVL.

This rearrangement joins TRBV7-3 to TRBJ2-1; 8 bases align to TRBD2. CDR3 length: 14 residues. Germline V gene lookup returns CDR1 SGHTA and CDR2 FQGTGA. J lost 7 bases, V lost 3 bases, and 5 bases had no gene match. The CDR3 reads CASSFTGGGNEQFF. For the CDR3, the DNA is TGTGCCAGCAGCTTTACGGGAGGGGGGAATGAGCAGTTCTTC.